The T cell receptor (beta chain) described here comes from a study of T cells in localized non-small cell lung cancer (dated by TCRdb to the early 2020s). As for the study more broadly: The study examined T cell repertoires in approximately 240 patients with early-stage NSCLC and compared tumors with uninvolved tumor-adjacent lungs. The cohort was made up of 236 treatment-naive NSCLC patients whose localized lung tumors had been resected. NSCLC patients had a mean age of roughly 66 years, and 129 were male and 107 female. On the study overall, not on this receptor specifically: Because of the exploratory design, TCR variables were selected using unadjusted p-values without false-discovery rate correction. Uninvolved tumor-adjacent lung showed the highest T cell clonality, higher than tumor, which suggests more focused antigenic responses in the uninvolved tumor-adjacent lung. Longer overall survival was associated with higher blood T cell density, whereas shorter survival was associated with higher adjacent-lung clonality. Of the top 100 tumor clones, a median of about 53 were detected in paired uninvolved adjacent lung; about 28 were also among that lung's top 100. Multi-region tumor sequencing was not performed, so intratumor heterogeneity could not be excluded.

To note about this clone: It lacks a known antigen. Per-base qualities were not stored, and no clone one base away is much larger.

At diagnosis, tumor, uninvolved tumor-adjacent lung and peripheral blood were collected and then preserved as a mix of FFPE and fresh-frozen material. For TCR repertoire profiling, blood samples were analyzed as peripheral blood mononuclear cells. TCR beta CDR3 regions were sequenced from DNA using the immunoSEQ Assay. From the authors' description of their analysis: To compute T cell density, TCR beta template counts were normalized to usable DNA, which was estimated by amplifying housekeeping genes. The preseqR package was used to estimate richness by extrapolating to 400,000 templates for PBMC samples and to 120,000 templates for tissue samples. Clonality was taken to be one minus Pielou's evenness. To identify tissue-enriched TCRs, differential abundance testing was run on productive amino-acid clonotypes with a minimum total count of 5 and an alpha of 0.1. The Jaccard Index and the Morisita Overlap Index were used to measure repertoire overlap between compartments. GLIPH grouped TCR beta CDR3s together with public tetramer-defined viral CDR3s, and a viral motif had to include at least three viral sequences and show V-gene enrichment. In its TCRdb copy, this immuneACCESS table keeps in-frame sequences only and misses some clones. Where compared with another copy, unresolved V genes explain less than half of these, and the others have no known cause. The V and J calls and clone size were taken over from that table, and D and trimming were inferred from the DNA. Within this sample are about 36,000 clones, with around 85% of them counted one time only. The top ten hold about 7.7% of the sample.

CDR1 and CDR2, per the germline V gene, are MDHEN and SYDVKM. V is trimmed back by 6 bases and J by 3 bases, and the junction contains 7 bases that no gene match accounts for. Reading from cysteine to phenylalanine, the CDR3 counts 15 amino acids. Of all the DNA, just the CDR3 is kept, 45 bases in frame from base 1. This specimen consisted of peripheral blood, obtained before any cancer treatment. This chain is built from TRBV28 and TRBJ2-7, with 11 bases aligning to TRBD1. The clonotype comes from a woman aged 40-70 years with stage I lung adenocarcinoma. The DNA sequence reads TGTGCCAGCAGCCACGCGGGACAGGGGGGCTACGAGCAGTACTTC. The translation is CASSHAGQGGYEQYF.